Listed below are T cell receptor beta chains from one sample, sequenced in a study of T cells after posttransplantation cyclophosphamide. Sequencing used immunoSEQ multiplex PCR; TCRdb keeps in-frame clones, though not all of them. The data show tens of thousands of clones, none appearing only once, with about 2.5% held by the ten largest. Sequencing used PBMCs. Receptors were obtained from a woman in her sixties in good health, CMV-negative, and a related stem cell transplant donor. CDR3s leave out the opening cysteine and the closing phenylalanine or tryptophan. Some rows have no size entry. The others give once, few or many, or a class for an expanded clone.

many	13	TRBV24-1	ATSASSTGANVLT
many	14	TRBV7-3	ASSFSQGNPQETQY
many	13	TRBV28	ASSSPSGGAREQY
many	12	TRBV5-1	ASSLGQSTDTQY
-	16	TRBV27	ASSLYPPSREGRYEQY
-	11	TRBV28	GTGPTANYGYT
many	15	TRBV7-6	ASSPTAGPLANYGYT
many	9	TRBV2	ASSPTYVQY
few	10	TRBV28	ASSTAAYEQY
many	13	TRBV19	ASSIPGRIGQPQH
few	13	TRBV12-3/TRBV12-4	ASSLGLGGPYGYT
many	13	TRBV18	ASSPGQAVNTEAF
many	10	TRBV6-1	ASSEGPGPQH
few	12	TRBV29-1	SVEGGGGNTEAF
many	13	TRBV7-9	ASSLEGGSNQPQH
-	9	TRBV29-1	SVAHRGGYT
many	10	TRBV6-6	ASSYERTEAF
many	15	TRBV5-4	ASSLLAGGSSTDTQY
many	15	TRBV28	ASSLPPLAVYTDTQY
few	11	TRBV15	ATEGQLNTEAF
many	13	TRBV28	ASSFFRTGGYEQY
many	10	TRBV10-2	ASSLSGGEQF
many	13	TRBV10-1	ASSDQGAVRDEQY
many	11	TRBV6-6	ASSYNRGYEQY
many	12	TRBV5-1	ASSLRAGGQEQY
many	12	TRBV5-1	ASSLVTGGYEQY